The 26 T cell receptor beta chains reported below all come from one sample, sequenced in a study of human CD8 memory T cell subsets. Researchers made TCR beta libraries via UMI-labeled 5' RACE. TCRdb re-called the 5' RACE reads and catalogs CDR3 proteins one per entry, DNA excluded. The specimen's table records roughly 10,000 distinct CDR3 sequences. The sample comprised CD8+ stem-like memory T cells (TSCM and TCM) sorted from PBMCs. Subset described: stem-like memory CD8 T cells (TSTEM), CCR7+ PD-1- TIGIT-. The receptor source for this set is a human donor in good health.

This chain's CDR3 is CASRFGSNGYTF. The rearrangement joins TRBV12-3 or TRBV12-4 to TRBJ1-2. This CDR3 has 12 amino acids.

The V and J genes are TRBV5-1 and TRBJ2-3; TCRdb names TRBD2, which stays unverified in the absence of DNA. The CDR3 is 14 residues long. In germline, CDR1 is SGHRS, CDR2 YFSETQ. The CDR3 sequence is CASKSSGRPDTQYF.

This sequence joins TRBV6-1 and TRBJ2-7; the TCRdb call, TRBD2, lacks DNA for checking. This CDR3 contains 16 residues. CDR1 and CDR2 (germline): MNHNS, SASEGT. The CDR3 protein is CASRQGVSGSHPLRDF.

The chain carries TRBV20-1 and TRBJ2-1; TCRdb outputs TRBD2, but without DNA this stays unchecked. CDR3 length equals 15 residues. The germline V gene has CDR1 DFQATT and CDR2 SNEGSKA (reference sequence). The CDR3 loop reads CSAELAGGSYNEQFF.

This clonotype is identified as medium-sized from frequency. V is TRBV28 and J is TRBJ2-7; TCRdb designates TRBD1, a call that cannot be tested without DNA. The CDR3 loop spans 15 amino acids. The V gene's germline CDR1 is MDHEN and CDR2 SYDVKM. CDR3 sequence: CASSPAWDRDYEQYF.

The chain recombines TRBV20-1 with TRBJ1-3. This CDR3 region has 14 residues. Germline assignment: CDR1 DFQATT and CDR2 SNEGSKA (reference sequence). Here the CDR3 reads CSARDQFSGNTIYF.

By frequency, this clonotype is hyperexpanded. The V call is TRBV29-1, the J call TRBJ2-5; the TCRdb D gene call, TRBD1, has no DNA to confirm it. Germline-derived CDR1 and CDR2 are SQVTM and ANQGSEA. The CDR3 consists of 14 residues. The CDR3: CSVGGPGHGETQYF.

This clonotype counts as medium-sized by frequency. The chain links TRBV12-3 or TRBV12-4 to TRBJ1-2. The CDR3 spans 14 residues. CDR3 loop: CASSLGSLDYGYTF.

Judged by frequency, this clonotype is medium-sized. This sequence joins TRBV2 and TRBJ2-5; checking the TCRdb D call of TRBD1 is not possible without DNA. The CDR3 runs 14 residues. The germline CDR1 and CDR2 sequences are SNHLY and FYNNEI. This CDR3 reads CASSEAGGEETQYF.

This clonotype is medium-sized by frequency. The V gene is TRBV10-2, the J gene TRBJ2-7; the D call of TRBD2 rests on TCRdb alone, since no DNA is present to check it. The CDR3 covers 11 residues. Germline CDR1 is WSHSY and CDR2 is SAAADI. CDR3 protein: CASSEGSSPNF.

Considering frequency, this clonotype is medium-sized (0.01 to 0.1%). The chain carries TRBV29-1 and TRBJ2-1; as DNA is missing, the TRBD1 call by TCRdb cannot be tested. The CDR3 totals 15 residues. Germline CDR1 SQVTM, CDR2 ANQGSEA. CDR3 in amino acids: CSVEVDRGRLNEQFF.

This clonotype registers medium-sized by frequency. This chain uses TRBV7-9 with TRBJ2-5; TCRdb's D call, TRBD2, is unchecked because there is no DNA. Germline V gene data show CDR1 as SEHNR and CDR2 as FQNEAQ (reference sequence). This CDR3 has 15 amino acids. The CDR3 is CASSSPGTSGRAQYF. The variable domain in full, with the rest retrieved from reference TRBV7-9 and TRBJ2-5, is DTGVSQNPRHKITKRGQNVTFRCDPISEHNRLYWYRQTLGQGPEFLTYFQNEAQLEKSRLLSDRFSAERPKGSFSTLEIQRTEQGDSAMYLCASSSPGTSGRAQYFGPGTRLLVL.

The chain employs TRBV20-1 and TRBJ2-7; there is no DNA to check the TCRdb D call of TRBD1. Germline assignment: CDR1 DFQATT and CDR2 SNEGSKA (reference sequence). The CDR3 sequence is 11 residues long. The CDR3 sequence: CSGTRGYEQYF.

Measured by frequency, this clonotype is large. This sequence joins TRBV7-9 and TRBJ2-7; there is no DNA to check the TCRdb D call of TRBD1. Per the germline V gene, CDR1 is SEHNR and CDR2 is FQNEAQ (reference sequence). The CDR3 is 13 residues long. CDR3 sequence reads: CASRPSSLGEQYF.

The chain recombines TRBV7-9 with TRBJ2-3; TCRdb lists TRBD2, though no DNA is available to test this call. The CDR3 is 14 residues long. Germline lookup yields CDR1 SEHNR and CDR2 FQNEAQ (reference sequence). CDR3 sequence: CASSPGLFTDTQYF.

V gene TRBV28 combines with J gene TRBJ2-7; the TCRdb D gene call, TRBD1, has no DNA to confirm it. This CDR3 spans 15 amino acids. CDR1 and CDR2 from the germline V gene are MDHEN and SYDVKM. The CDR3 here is CASSLSAGVFGEQYF.

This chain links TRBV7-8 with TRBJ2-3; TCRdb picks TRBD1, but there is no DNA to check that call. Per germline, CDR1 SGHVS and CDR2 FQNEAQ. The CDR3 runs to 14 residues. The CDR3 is CASSFAGPADTQYF.

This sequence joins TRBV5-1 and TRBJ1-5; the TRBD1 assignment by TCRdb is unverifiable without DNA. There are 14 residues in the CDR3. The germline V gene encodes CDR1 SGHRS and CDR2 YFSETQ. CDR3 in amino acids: CASSPGGSNQPQHF.

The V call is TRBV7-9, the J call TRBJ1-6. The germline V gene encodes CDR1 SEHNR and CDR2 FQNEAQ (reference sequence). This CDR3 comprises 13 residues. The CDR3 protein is CASMGNSDSPLHF.

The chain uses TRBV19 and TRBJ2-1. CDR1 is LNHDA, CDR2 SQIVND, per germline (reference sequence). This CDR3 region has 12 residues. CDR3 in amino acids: CASSNIYNEQFF. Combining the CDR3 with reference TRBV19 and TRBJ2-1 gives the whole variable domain DGGITQSPKYLFRKEGQNVTLSCEQNLNHDAMYWYRQDPGQGLRLIYYSQIVNDFQKGDIAEGYSVSREKKESFPLTVTSAQKNPTAFYLCASSNIYNEQFFGPGTRLTVL.

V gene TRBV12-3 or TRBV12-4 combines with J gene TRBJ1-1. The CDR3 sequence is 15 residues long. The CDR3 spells CASSLLAGGNTEAFF.

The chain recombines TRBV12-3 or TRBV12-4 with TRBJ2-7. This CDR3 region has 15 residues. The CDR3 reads CASSPQTWGYYEQYF.

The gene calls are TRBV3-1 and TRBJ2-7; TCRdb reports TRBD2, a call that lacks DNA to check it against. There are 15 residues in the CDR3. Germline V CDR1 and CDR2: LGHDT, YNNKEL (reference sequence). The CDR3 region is CASSPGLALTYEQYF.

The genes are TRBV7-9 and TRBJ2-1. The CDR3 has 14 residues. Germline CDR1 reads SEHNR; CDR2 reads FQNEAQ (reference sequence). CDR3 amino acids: CASSPRGSYNEQFF. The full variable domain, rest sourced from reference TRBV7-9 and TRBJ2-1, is DTGVSQNPRHKITKRGQNVTFRCDPISEHNRLYWYRQTLGQGPEFLTYFQNEAQLEKSRLLSDRFSAERPKGSFSTLEIQRTEQGDSAMYLCASSPRGSYNEQFFGPGTRLTVL.

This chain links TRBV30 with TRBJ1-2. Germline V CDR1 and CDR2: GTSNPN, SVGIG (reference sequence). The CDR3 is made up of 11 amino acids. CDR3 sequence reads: CAWRTYYGYTF.

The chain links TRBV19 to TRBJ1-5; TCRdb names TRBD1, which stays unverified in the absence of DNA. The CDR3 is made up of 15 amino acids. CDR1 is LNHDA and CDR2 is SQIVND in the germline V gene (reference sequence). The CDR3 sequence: CASNWGLPGNQPQHF.